The 14 T cell receptor beta chains presented below share a single source sample, sequenced in a study of cytotoxic CD8 clonotypes in ibrutinib-treated CLL. The table came from immunoSEQ multiplex PCR; TCRdb's copy has only in-frame clones and leaves some out. The sample comprises fewer than 150,000 clones, roughly 80% of which are singletons, and around 3% rests with the top ten. Sequenced material: PBMCs, taken after 24 months of ibrutinib treatment. The receptors originated from a human donor with chronic lymphocytic leukemia.

The chain joins TRBV7-2 to TRBJ2-7; D uncertain. CDR3 length: 13 residues. Germline V gives CDR1 SGHTA, CDR2 FQGNSA. V lost 1 base and J lost 5, with 9 bases in between. The CDR3 reads CASSLDTRNEQYF. The CDR3 DNA follows: TGTGCCAGCAGCTTAGACACCAGGAACGAGCAGTACTTC.

The chain links TRBV6-1 to TRBJ2-3; D is uncertain. Trimming removed 8 bases from V and 5 bases from J, with 8 bases in between. The CDR3 length is 11 residues. Germline V gene sequence: CDR1 MNHNS, CDR2 SASEGT. The CDR3 loop is CASGRLDTQYF. In nucleotides, the CDR3 is TGTGCCAGCGGCCGTCTAGATACGCAGTATTTT.

The V call is TRBV28, the J call TRBJ2-7; 9 bases are a match to TRBD1. Germline V gives CDR1 MDHEN, CDR2 SYDVKM. The J segment lost 5 bases and the V segment lost 5 bases, leaving 10 bases of the junction unmatched. This CDR3 comprises 15 residues. CDR3 sequence: CASSPFGTGLHEQYF. CDR3 coding DNA: TGTGCCAGCAGTCCATTTGGGACAGGGCTCCACGAGCAGTACTTC.

The chain carries TRBV7-3 and TRBJ2-4; possibly TRBD2 for D (6 bases). V was clipped by 4 bases and J by 8 bases, with 12 bases between them. CDR3 length equals 13 residues. Germline V gene data show CDR1 as SGHTA and CDR2 as FQGTGA. The CDR3 DNA follows: TGTGCCAGCAGCTCTCCTCCGGGGGACATTCAGTACTTC. This codes for CASSSPPGDIQYF.

V and J are TRBV27 and TRBJ2-1; a possible D gene is TRBD1 (5 bases). The CDR3 is 14 amino acids. The V end lost 0 bases, the J end lost 6 bases, and 9 bases lay between the germline ends. Germline CDR1 reads MNHEY; CDR2 reads SMNVEV (reference sequence). CDR3 coding DNA: TGTGCCAGCAGTTTATCTTGGCAGGGCAATGAGCAGTTCTTC. It codes for CASSLSWQGNEQFF.

V is TRBV29-1 and J is TRBJ2-4; D may be TRBD1 (6 bases). The V end lost 7 bases, the J end lost 8 bases, and 18 bases lay between the germline ends. Germline assignment: CDR1 SQVTM and CDR2 ANQGSEA. This CDR3 has 13 amino acids. The CDR3, as DNA: TGCAGCGCCTCCGGGACATCCAGGGACATTCAGTACTTC. Translation gives CSASGTSRDIQYF. The full variable domain, its missing parts supplied by reference TRBV29-1 and TRBJ2-4, is SAVISQKPSRDICQRGTSLTIQCQVDSQVTMMFWYRQQPGQSLTLIATANQGSEATYESGFVIDKFPISRPNLTFSTLTVSNMSPEDSSIYLCSASGTSRDIQYFGAGTRLSVL.

The J gene is TRBJ2-3, the V gene TRBV29-1; D is possibly TRBD1 or TRBD2 (5 bases each). This CDR3 region has 11 residues. Trimming cost V 7 bases and J 6 bases, with 11 bases left between them. CDR1 SQVTM and CDR2 ANQGSEA come from the germline V gene. The CDR3 DNA reads TGCAGCGCAGTATGGGGGGATACGCAGTATTTT. Residues: CSAVWGDTQYF.

The chain joins TRBV6-1 to TRBJ2-2, with 8 bases lining up with TRBD1. The germline V gene has CDR1 MNHNS and CDR2 SASEGT. The CDR3 runs to 12 residues. V gave up 10 bases and J gave up 6 bases; unmatched junction bases: 4. CDR3 loop: CATTGGPGELFF. CDR3 sequence (DNA): TGTGCCACTACAGGGGGTCCCGGGGAGCTGTTTTTT.

The chain links TRBV29-1 to TRBJ1-1; TRBD1 matches at 7 bases. Germline trimming cut 7 bases from V and 11 bases from J; bases unmatched to any gene: 10. The CDR3 totals 11 residues. The germline V gene has CDR1 SQVTM and CDR2 ANQGSEA. This CDR3 reads CSGEKGAVAFF. CDR3 nucleotides: TGCAGCGGCGAAAAGGGGGCTGTGGCTTTCTTT.

The DNA of the CDR3 is TGTGCCCTCCGCGGGACAGGGGGATTTGAGCAGTTCTTC. Protein sequence: CALRGTGGFEQFF. J is TRBJ2-1 and V is TRBV10-3, with 11 bases lining up with TRBD1. Germline V gene data show CDR1 as ENHRY and CDR2 as SYGVKD. This CDR3 has 13 residues. The V segment lost 11 bases and the J segment 9 bases; nucleotides outside the gene matches: 9.

The gene calls are TRBV7-2 and TRBJ2-5; TRBD1 might be the D (6 bases). CDR1 and CDR2 from the germline V gene are SGHTA and FQGNSA. The ends were cut back, 1 base at V and 3 bases at J, with 6 bases in the middle. The CDR3 covers 13 residues. Written as DNA, the CDR3 is TGTGCCAGCAGCTTAGGGACAGAAGAGACCCAGTACTTC. It specifies CASSLGTEETQYF.

The chain recombines TRBV9 with TRBJ2-5, with 8 nucleotides matching TRBD1. The CDR3 is made up of 14 amino acids. Germline CDR1 and CDR2: SGDLS and YYNGEE. Germline trimming cut 4 bases from V and 2 bases from J; bases unmatched to any gene: 4. Here the CDR3 reads CASSRGQEQETQYF. As DNA, the CDR3 is TGTGCCAGCAGCAGGGGACAGGAGCAAGAGACCCAGTACTTC.

CDR3 bases: TGTGCCAGCAGCTTTAGCGGGGGGGCCAGGTACGAGCAGTACTTC. Protein: CASSFSGGARYEQYF. The chain couples TRBV7-2 to TRBJ2-7; 11 positions match TRBD2. Germline values: CDR1 SGHTA, CDR2 FQGNSA. CDR3 length equals 15 residues. V lost 3 bases and J lost 4; bases outside the gene matches: 5.

The chain couples TRBV7-8 to TRBJ1-3; no firm D call. V was trimmed by 5 bases and J by 7 bases, leaving 6 bases between them. CDR1 SGHVS and CDR2 FQNEAQ come from the germline V gene. The CDR3 loop spans 11 amino acids. CDR3 amino acids: CASSERNTIYF. DNA of the CDR3: TGTGCCAGCAGCGAAAGGAACACCATATATTTT.